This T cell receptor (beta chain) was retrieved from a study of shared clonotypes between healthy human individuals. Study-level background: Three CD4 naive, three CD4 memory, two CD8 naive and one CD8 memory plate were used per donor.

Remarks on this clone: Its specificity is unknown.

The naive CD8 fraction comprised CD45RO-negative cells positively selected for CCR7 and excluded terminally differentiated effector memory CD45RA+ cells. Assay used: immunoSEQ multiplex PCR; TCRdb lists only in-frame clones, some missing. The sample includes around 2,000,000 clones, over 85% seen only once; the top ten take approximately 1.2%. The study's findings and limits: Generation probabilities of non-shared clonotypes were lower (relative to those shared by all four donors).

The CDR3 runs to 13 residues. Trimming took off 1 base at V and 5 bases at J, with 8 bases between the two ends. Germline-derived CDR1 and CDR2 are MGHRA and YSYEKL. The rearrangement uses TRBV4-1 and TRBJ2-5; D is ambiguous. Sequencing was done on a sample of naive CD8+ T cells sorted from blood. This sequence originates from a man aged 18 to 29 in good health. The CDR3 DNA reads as TGCGCCAGCAGCCAAGTTGAAATGGAGACCCAGTACTTC. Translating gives CASSQVEMETQYF.